The 30 T cell receptor beta chains reported below all come from one sample, sequenced in a study of control samples from healthy donors and cancer patients. Here immunoSEQ multiplex PCR was the method, and the copy in TCRdb shows in-frame clones only, minus some. Among over 150,000 clones listed, 90% to 95% were seen once. The sample taken for sequencing was blood. The receptors come from a woman between 18 and 29 years old in good health.

The rearrangement uses TRBV12-3 or TRBV12-4 and TRBJ1-2; D is ambiguous. V lost 3 bases and J 4 bases, leaving 6 bases between the germline ends. This CDR3 comprises 12 residues. CDR3 sequence (DNA): TGTGCCAGCAGTTTCATGGCCTATGGCTACACCTTC. Translation: CASSFMAYGYTF.

This chain links TRBV18 with TRBJ2-5; TRBD1 agrees at 7 bases. V was clipped by 4 bases and J by 3 bases; unmatched bases: 2. From germline, CDR1 is KGHSH and CDR2 LQKENI. This CDR3 has 13 amino acids. The CDR3 region has the DNA TGTGCCAGCTCACTTGGGACAGAAGAGACCCAGTACTTC. Protein sequence: CASSLGTEETQYF.

V usage is TRBV19 and J usage is TRBJ1-1; weak D call: TRBD1 (5 bases). Germline V CDR1 and CDR2: LNHDA, SQIVND (reference sequence). There are 17 residues in the CDR3. V lost 1 base, J lost 4 bases, and 19 bases lay in between. CDR3: CASSIGGLLGQGTEAFF. CDR3 nucleotide sequence: TGTGCCAGTAGTATAGGAGGTTTGCTTGGACAAGGCACTGAAGCTTTCTTT.

In this sample, this clone turned up a few times. CDR3 loop: CASSERVLAKNIQYF. The DNA for the CDR3 is TGTGCCAGCAGTGAACGGGTCCTAGCCAAAAACATTCAGTACTTC. The chain uses TRBV2 and TRBJ2-4; no clear D gene. The V and J ends lost 2 bases and 0 bases respectively, with 8 bases between them. This CDR3 is built from 15 residues. CDR1 and CDR2 (germline): SNHLY, FYNNEI.

The V call is TRBV2, the J call TRBJ2-1, with D perhaps matching TRBD1 (6 bases). Per germline, CDR1 SNHLY and CDR2 FYNNEI. The CDR3 spans 15 residues. The V and J ends lost 2 bases and 8 bases respectively, with 16 bases between them. In nucleotides, the CDR3 is TGTGCCAGCAGTGAATTTCAGGCGCCAGGGGATGAGCAGTTCTTC. It is translated as CASSEFQAPGDEQFF. Full variable domain (remainder filled in from reference TRBV2 and TRBJ2-1): EPEVTQTPSHQVTQMGQEVILRCVPISNHLYFYWYRQILGQKVEFLVSFYNNEISEKSEIFDDQFSVERPDGSNFTLKIRSTKLEDSAMYFCASSEFQAPGDEQFFGPGTRLTVL.

J is TRBJ1-1 and V is TRBV11-2; D gene unclear. Germline assignment: CDR1 SGHAT and CDR2 FQNNGV. The CDR3 is 12 amino acids. V lost 0 bases to trimming and J lost 10 bases, with 9 bases between them. The CDR3 spells CASSLDWTAAFF. Here the CDR3 DNA reads TGTGCCAGCAGCTTAGATTGGACGGCAGCTTTCTTT. The entire variable domain, with the rest obtained from reference TRBV11-2 and TRBJ1-1, is as follows: EAGVAQSPRYKIIEKRQSVAFWCNPISGHATLYWYQQILGQGPKLLIQFQNNGVVDDSQLPKDRFSAERLKGVDSTLKIQPAKLEDSAVYLCASSLDWTAAFFGQGTRLTVV.

The chain employs TRBV6-2 or TRBV6-3 and TRBJ1-6; D uncertain. Germline V gene lookup returns CDR1 MNHEY and CDR2 SVGEGT. CDR3 length equals 15 residues. The V and J ends lost 0 bases and 6 bases respectively, with 9 bases between them. CDR3 residues: CASSYSQGSNSPLHF. The DNA of the CDR3 is TGTGCCAGCAGTTACTCGCAAGGCTCTAATTCACCCCTCCACTTT.

V gene TRBV5-1 combines with J gene TRBJ2-1; TRBD2 matches at 11 bases. CDR1 is SGHRS, CDR2 YFSETQ, per germline. With V trimmed by 0 bases and J by 4 bases, 9 bases remained unmatched. The CDR3 totals 18 residues. The chain's CDR3 is CASSLGLAGGSKYNEQFF. DNA for the CDR3: TGCGCCAGCAGCTTGGGGCTAGCGGGAGGATCCAAATACAATGAGCAGTTCTTC.

This rearrangement joins TRBV12-3 or TRBV12-4 to TRBJ2-5; no firm D call. The germline V and J ends were trimmed by 5 bases and 2 bases, with 3 bases remaining between them. This CDR3 region has 11 residues. The CDR3 loop is CASSKQETQYF. The DNA of the CDR3 is TGTGCCAGCAGTAAACAAGAGACCCAGTACTTC.

This rearrangement joins TRBV5-1 to TRBJ2-7; 9 bases are a match to TRBD2. Trimming removed 1 base from V and 9 bases from J; junction bases left unmatched: 14. Per the germline V gene, CDR1 is SGHRS and CDR2 is YFSETQ. CDR3 length equals 16 residues. For the CDR3, the DNA is TGCGCCAGCAGCTTGTCCCCCGGGGCGGGAGGGGATGCGCAGTACTTC. It specifies CASSLSPGAGGDAQYF.

The chain couples TRBV10-3 to TRBJ1-1; D perhaps matches TRBD1 (5 bases). With 4 bases removed from V and 0 bases from J, the gap between germline ends came to 6 bases. Per germline, CDR1 ENHRY and CDR2 SYGVKD. The CDR3 spans 13 residues. The CDR3 bases are TGTGCCATCAGTGGACAGATGAACACTGAAGCTTTCTTT. It specifies CAISGQMNTEAFF.

The rearrangement links TRBV6-5 to TRBJ2-7, with 7 bases lining up with TRBD1. V shed 5 bases and J 4 bases; nucleotides not matched to a gene: 11. The CDR3 runs to 15 residues. Germline V gene sequence: CDR1 MNHEY, CDR2 SVGAGI. In DNA, the CDR3 is TGTGCCAGCAGTCTTGACAGGGCTCATCGGTACGAGCAGTACTTC. This gives the protein CASSLDRAHRYEQYF.

The DNA of the CDR3 is TGTGCCAGCAGCGGAGGGACAGGGATAGCCTACGAGCAGTACTTC. It encodes CASSGGTGIAYEQYF. The rearrangement uses TRBV5-6 and TRBJ2-7; TRBD1 agrees at 9 bases. Germline V gene sequence: CDR1 SGHDT, CDR2 YYEEEE. V dropped 4 bases and J dropped 2; count of bases not matched to a gene: 7. The CDR3 length is 15 residues.

The chain's CDR3 is CASSVGPGYTF. For the CDR3, the DNA is TGTGCCAGCAGTGTTGGGCCAGGCTACACCTTC. The rearrangement links TRBV6-6 to TRBJ1-2; no firm D call. Per germline, CDR1 MNHNY and CDR2 SVGAGI (reference sequence). The CDR3 length is 11 residues. Trimming removed 5 bases at V and 8 bases at J, with 9 bases between.

The sample holds one count of this clone. V usage is TRBV2 and J usage is TRBJ1-2; TRBD1 matches at 10 bases. This CDR3 has 15 amino acids. After removal of 6 bases from V and 4 bases from J, the junction contained 8 bases not matched to a gene. The germline V gene encodes CDR1 SNHLY and CDR2 FYNNEI. The CDR3 nucleotides are TGTGCCAGCAGGGAGAGGGACAGGGGCGGCTATGGCTACACCTTC. It specifies CASRERDRGGYGYTF. Full variable domain (outside the CDR3, taken from reference TRBV2 and TRBJ1-2): EPEVTQTPSHQVTQMGQEVILRCVPISNHLYFYWYRQILGQKVEFLVSFYNNEISEKSEIFDDQFSVERPDGSNFTLKIRSTKLEDSAMYFCASRERDRGGYGYTFGSGTRLTVV.

In regard to this clone: This CDR3 is also generated by other DNA sequences in the sample. The chain employs TRBV28 and TRBJ1-1, with 9 positions matching TRBD1. This CDR3 spans 11 amino acids. Germline lookup yields CDR1 MDHEN and CDR2 SYDVKM. The trim removed 6 bases at V and 11 bases at J, leaving 4 bases unmatched. DNA for the CDR3: TGTGCCAGCAGCCTCGGACAGGGGGCTTTCTTT. Its translation: CASSLGQGAFF.

Points on this clone: Other nucleotide sequences in the sample specify the same CDR3. The V call is TRBV7-2, the J call TRBJ2-1; D is undetermined. CDR1 and CDR2 from the germline V gene are SGHTA and FQGNSA. Deletions cut 3 bases from V and 4 bases from J, with 10 bases between. The CDR3 length is 14 residues. The CDR3 reads CASSFTGSYNEQFF. For the CDR3, the DNA is TGTGCCAGCAGCTTTACCGGGTCTTACAATGAGCAGTTCTTC.

This chain uses TRBV29-1 with TRBJ1-1; TRBD1 aligns across 11 bases. V gave up 2 bases and J gave up 5 bases; unmatched junction bases: 7. The CDR3 covers 15 residues. In germline, CDR1 is SQVTM, CDR2 ANQGSEA. The chain's CDR3 is CSVEPDRGQVTEAFF. DNA for the CDR3: TGCAGCGTTGAACCGGACAGGGGGCAAGTGACTGAAGCTTTCTTT.

The J gene is TRBJ1-5, the V gene TRBV27; maybe TRBD1 (5 bases). This CDR3 is built from 13 residues. The V end lost 3 bases, the J end lost 7 bases, and 10 bases lay between the germline ends. In germline, CDR1 is MNHEY, CDR2 SMNVEV (reference sequence). CDR3 in amino acids: CASSFGGDQPQHF. The CDR3 region has the DNA TGTGCCAGCAGTTTTGGGGGGGACCAGCCCCAGCATTTT.

The rearrangement links TRBV10-3 to TRBJ2-2, with 9 nucleotides matching TRBD1. Trimming cost V 0 bases and J 4 bases; bases outside gene matches: 3. The CDR3 runs 16 residues. Germline CDR1 is ENHRY and CDR2 is SYGVKD. In DNA, the CDR3 is TGTGCCATCAGTGAGTCCGGGACAGGGACCACCGGGGAGCTGTTTTTT. Protein product: CAISESGTGTTGELFF.

The sample holds a few counts of this clone. The chain uses TRBV12-2 and TRBJ1-1; the table gives TRBD1 as D, unverified against the DNA. TRBV12-2 is classified as a pseudogene. This CDR3 region has 16 residues. The CDR3 sequence is CASRPKDRDMNTEAFF. The CDR3 DNA reads as TGTGCAAGTCGCCCCAAGGATAGAGACATGAACACTGAAGCTTTCTTT.

This chain joins TRBV2 and TRBJ1-2, with 7 bases aligning to TRBD1. This CDR3 spans 14 amino acids. V dropped 8 bases and J dropped 3; count of bases not matched to a gene: 9. Germline loops: CDR1 SNHLY, CDR2 FYNNEI. CDR3 sequence (DNA): TGTGCCAGCGGAGAACAGGGGAGTGACTATGGCTACACCTTC. Protein product: CASGEQGSDYGYTF. The full variable domain, its missing parts supplied by reference TRBV2 and TRBJ1-2, is EPEVTQTPSHQVTQMGQEVILRCVPISNHLYFYWYRQILGQKVEFLVSFYNNEISEKSEIFDDQFSVERPDGSNFTLKIRSTKLEDSAMYFCASGEQGSDYGYTFGSGTRLTVV.

CDR3 sequence reads: CASSRGLTEAFF. For the CDR3, the DNA is TGTGCCAGCAGTAGAGGGTTGACTGAAGCTTTCTTT. The chain has TRBV6-5 and TRBJ1-1, with D unresolved. V lost 5 bases and J lost 5, with 9 bases in between. The CDR3 contains 12 residues. The germline V gene has CDR1 MNHEY and CDR2 SVGAGI.

This clone has a single count. This chain connects TRBV27 to TRBJ1-2, with 8 bases matching TRBD1. The germline V gene has CDR1 MNHEY and CDR2 SMNVEV (reference sequence). Trimming removed 0 bases from V and 7 bases from J; junction bases left unmatched: 7. The CDR3 loop spans 15 amino acids. The CDR3 DNA reads TGTGCCAGCAGTTTATCGACAGGGGAAATCGGTGGCTACACCTTC. Translating it yields CASSLSTGEIGGYTF.

Here the CDR3 DNA reads TGTGCCAGCAGCTCCCCCTACATCGATGGCTACACCTTC. It specifies CASSSPYIDGYTF. The chain uses TRBV27 and TRBJ1-2; D is unresolved. CDR1 is MNHEY and CDR2 is SMNVEV in the germline V gene (reference sequence). This CDR3 spans 13 amino acids. Trimming removed 6 bases at V and 6 bases at J, with 14 bases between.

This rearrangement joins TRBV18 to TRBJ2-5; D is undetermined. The CDR3 length is 15 residues. CDR1 is KGHSH and CDR2 is LQKENI in the germline V gene. V was trimmed by 6 bases and J by 5 bases, leaving 19 bases between them. The CDR3 DNA is TGTGCCAGCTCTCGGGCCAAAGCGACTGCTGAGACCCAGTACTTC. Encoded protein: CASSRAKATAETQYF.

This rearrangement joins TRBV20-1 to TRBJ1-4; D is unclear. Germline V gives CDR1 DFQATT, CDR2 SNEGSKA (reference sequence). CDR3 length: 11 amino acids. Trimming shortened V by 5 bases and J by 8 bases, and 9 bases separated the two germline ends. Here the CDR3 reads CSAGQAEKLFF. In DNA, the CDR3 is TGCAGTGCTGGCCAGGCGGAAAAACTGTTTTTT.

This clone has only a few counts. The chain recombines TRBV6-5 with TRBJ1-1; D not resolved. The V gene's germline CDR1 is MNHEY and CDR2 SVGAGI. V lost 6 bases to trimming and J lost 5 bases, with 10 bases between them. The CDR3 covers 12 residues. The CDR3 DNA reads TGTGCCAGCAGACCGAGCGGAACTGAAGCTTTCTTT. It yields the protein CASRPSGTEAFF.

The table lists this clone with a count of one. The J gene is TRBJ2-1, the V gene TRBV2, with a possible D match to TRBD1 (6 bases). Per the germline V gene, CDR1 is SNHLY and CDR2 is FYNNEI. V lost 2 bases to trimming and J lost 9 bases, with 14 bases between them. The CDR3 extends over 14 amino acids. The CDR3 region is CASSELKQGGEQFF. CDR3 nucleotides: TGTGCCAGCAGTGAATTAAAACAGGGTGGTGAGCAGTTCTTC. The complete variable domain, with remaining parts taken from reference TRBV2 and TRBJ2-1, reads EPEVTQTPSHQVTQMGQEVILRCVPISNHLYFYWYRQILGQKVEFLVSFYNNEISEKSEIFDDQFSVERPDGSNFTLKIRSTKLEDSAMYFCASSELKQGGEQFFGPGTRLTVL.

Turning to this clone: This sample includes further DNA sequences coding for the same CDR3. The CDR3 DNA follows: TGTGCCAGCTCACGGACAGTGAACACTGAAGCTTTCTTT. Residues: CASSRTVNTEAFF. The rearrangement uses TRBV18 and TRBJ1-1, with a weak D call TRBD1 (6 bases). V lost 4 bases and J 0 bases, leaving 6 bases between the germline ends. There are 13 residues in the CDR3. CDR1 is KGHSH, CDR2 LQKENI, per germline. The entire variable domain, with the rest obtained from reference TRBV18 and TRBJ1-1, is as follows: NAGVMQNPRHLVRRRGQEARLRCSPMKGHSHVYWYRQLPEEGLKFMVYLQKENIIDESGMPKERFSAEFPKEGPSILRIQQVVRGDSAAYFCASSRTVNTEAFFGQGTRLTVV.